These 7 T cell receptor beta chains were sequenced from one sample in a study of T cells after yellow fever vaccination. TCRdb re-derived calls from the 5' RACE reads in MiXCR, one entry per CDR3 protein. Of 55,000 or so distinct CDR3 sequences listed, approximately 6.6% are singletons. Sequenced here: CD8+ T cells not binding an NS4B(214-222) dextramer, sorted from PBMCs, sampled more than 35 days after the first yellow fever vaccination. Receptors originate from a man aged 18-30 years who received the YFV17D yellow fever vaccine.

The chain employs TRBV20-1 and TRBJ2-1; no definite D call. This CDR3 comprises 13 residues. V dropped 4 bases and J dropped 3 bases, with 10 bases sitting between them. Germline CDR1 reads DFQATT; CDR2 reads SNEGSKA (reference sequence). The CDR3 loop reads CSANILDYNEQFF. The CDR3 DNA is TGCAGTGCTAATATACTTGACTACAATGAGCAGTTCTTC.

This clonotype was found many times. V usage is TRBV7-9 and J usage is TRBJ2-1; the D is unclear. CDR3 length equals 16 residues. Per the germline V gene, CDR1 is SEHNR and CDR2 is FQNEAQ (reference sequence). Trimming cost V 1 base and J 5 bases, with 15 bases left between them. The CDR3 is CASSLEGALFDNEQFF. DNA of the CDR3: TGTGCCAGCAGCTTAGAGGGCGCCCTCTTCGACAATGAGCAGTTCTTC.

The genes are TRBV12-3 or TRBV12-4 and TRBJ2-1, with 11 nucleotides matching TRBD2. This CDR3 contains 16 residues. The V gene end was trimmed by 4 bases and the J gene end by 5 bases; junction bases not matched to a gene: 7. In DNA, the CDR3 is TGTGCCAGCAGTTCATCGACTAGCGGGGCCGACAATGAGCAGTTCTTC. Translated, it gives CASSSSTSGADNEQFF.

The chain carries TRBV29-1 and TRBJ2-3, with D tentatively TRBD1 (6 bases). The germline CDR1 and CDR2 sequences are SQVTM and ANQGSEA. The CDR3 contains 14 residues. V lost 3 bases and J lost 4, with 14 bases in between. The CDR3: CSVDARGIADTQYF. CDR3 coding DNA: TGCAGCGTTGACGCTAGGGGGATCGCAGATACGCAGTATTTT.

This clonotype occurred a few times. This chain links TRBV12-3 or TRBV12-4 with TRBJ2-5; TRBD2 agrees at 11 bases. V gave up 4 bases and J gave up 4 bases; unmatched junction bases: 14. The CDR3 totals 18 residues. CDR3 nucleotides: TGTGCCAGCAGTTCCACCTCGCGTAGCGGGGGGGCAGGAGAGACCCAGTACTTC. Protein product: CASSSTSRSGGAGETQYF.

This clonotype was detected ten times or more. One junction end does not reproduce the germline sequence, and a read error may be involved. The chain uses TRBV7-6 and TRBJ2-1; 12 positions match TRBD2. Germline loops: CDR1 SGHVS, CDR2 FNYEAQ. The CDR3 loop spans 14 amino acids. CDR3 in DNA: TGTGCCAGCAGCCTAGCGGGGGGGGCCGATGAGCAGTTCTTC. It specifies CASSLAGGADEQFF.

There are many counts of this clonotype. This sequence joins TRBV6-2 or TRBV6-3 and TRBJ1-2; no clear D. This CDR3 region has 17 residues. Looked up from germline, CDR1 is MNHEY and CDR2 is SVGEGT. Trimming shortened V by 5 bases and J by 2 bases, and 21 bases separated the two germline ends. Written as DNA, the CDR3 is TGTGCCAGCAGTCCCCTGGACGTATCCCTATGGAACTATGGCTACACCTTC. Its protein is CASSPLDVSLWNYGYTF.